A single sample gave rise to the 16 T cell receptor beta chains below, sequenced in a study of beta chain features in type 1 diabetes. General observations from the study: A moderate, significant TCRB CDR3 shortening appeared in type 1 diabetes across four CD4+ subsets.

Which antigens these TCRs recognize remains unknown. The sequenced template was cDNA made from the entire isolated RNA. Libraries were prepared by immunoSEQ multiplex PCR; TCRdb keeps only in-frame clonotypes and omits some of them. The sample holds around 160,000 clones, around 9.7% seen once. Sequenced material: central memory CD4+ T cells from blood. The receptors here all came from a woman aged 25 to 39 with type 1 diabetes.

CDR3 bases: TGTGCCAGTAGTATATCGGGACACAACACTGAAGCTTTCTTT. Protein product: CASSISGHNTEAFF. This sequence joins TRBV19 and TRBJ1-1; D might be TRBD1 (6 bases). The length of the CDR3 is 14 residues. The germline V and J ends were trimmed by 2 bases and 2 bases, with 9 bases remaining between them. Germline values: CDR1 LNHDA, CDR2 SQIVND (reference sequence).

This clone was observed a few times. The V call is TRBV11-2, the J call TRBJ1-2, with 8 bases aligning to TRBD1. With 5 bases clipped from V and 7 bases from J, the junction kept 15 bases outside the gene matches. The CDR3 loop spans 16 amino acids. The germline V gene has CDR1 SGHAT and CDR2 FQNNGV. CDR3 coding DNA: TGTGCCAGCAGCGTAGGAGGGGTCGGACAGGGTGGTGGCTACACCTTC. Its protein is CASSVGGVGQGGGYTF.

This clone was observed a few times. V is TRBV27 and J is TRBJ2-3, with TRBD1 identical over 8 bases. CDR1 and CDR2 from the germline V gene are MNHEY and SMNVEV (reference sequence). The CDR3 sequence is 14 residues long. Trimming removed 6 bases from V and 3 bases from J; junction bases left unmatched: 5. The CDR3: CASSWTGKTDTQYF. DNA of the CDR3: TGTGCCAGCAGCTGGACAGGGAAGACAGATACGCAGTATTTT.

This clone appeared many times. V gene TRBV6-5 combines with J gene TRBJ1-1; TRBD1 might be the D (6 bases). V was cut by 5 bases and J by 7 bases, with 14 bases left in between. CDR3 length: 13 residues. Looked up from germline, CDR1 is MNHEY and CDR2 is SVGAGI. The CDR3 sequence is CASSPGQTLEAFF. As DNA, the CDR3 is TGTGCCAGCAGTCCAGGACAGACCCTTGAAGCTTTCTTT.

This clone was found a few times. This rearrangement joins TRBV11-3 to TRBJ2-5; 10 bases line up with TRBD2. V dropped 1 base and J dropped 3; count of bases not matched to a gene: 5. Germline values: CDR1 SGHNT, CDR2 YENEEA. The CDR3 is 16 residues long. DNA for the CDR3: TGTGCCAGCAGCTTAGGGCTGCTAGCGGGAGAAGAGACCCAGTACTTC. It yields the protein CASSLGLLAGEETQYF.

The J gene is TRBJ1-1, the V gene TRBV5-1, with D unclear. The CDR3 consists of 13 residues. Germline V lookup: CDR1 SGHRS, CDR2 YFSETQ. V lost 0 bases and J lost 5, with 8 bases in between. The CDR3 here is CASSLERETEAFF. Here the CDR3 DNA reads TGCGCCAGCAGCTTGGAAAGGGAGACTGAAGCTTTCTTT.

This chain connects TRBV28 to TRBJ1-3; D gene ambiguous. CDR1 MDHEN and CDR2 SYDVKM come from the germline V gene. The CDR3 covers 13 residues. V lost 7 bases and J lost 5, with 12 bases in between. The CDR3 is CASNVGGRNTIYF. The CDR3, as DNA: TGTGCCAGCAATGTGGGCGGGAGAAACACCATATATTTT.

This clone appeared a few times. J is TRBJ2-1 and V is TRBV28; no reliable D call. Germline CDR1 MDHEN, CDR2 SYDVKM. The CDR3 is 11 residues long. Deletions cut 7 bases from V and 7 bases from J, with 8 bases between. This chain's CDR3 is CASTSQNEQFF. CDR3 nucleotides: TGTGCCAGCACCTCACAAAATGAGCAGTTCTTC.

The chain recombines TRBV11-2 with TRBJ2-1; TRBD2 matches 7 bases. After removal of 8 bases from V and 4 bases from J, the junction contained 11 bases not matched to a gene. The CDR3 is 15 amino acids. The germline V gene encodes CDR1 SGHAT and CDR2 FQNNGV. CDR3 DNA: TGTGCCAGCGGCCAGGGCGGGAGTAGTTACAATGAGCAGTTCTTC. Its translation is CASGQGGSSYNEQFF.

The chain is built from TRBV27 and TRBJ2-2, with 7 bases that match TRBD1. CDR1 is MNHEY, CDR2 SMNVEV, per germline (reference sequence). The J segment lost 4 bases and the V segment lost 5 bases, leaving 4 bases of the junction unmatched. The CDR3 extends over 14 amino acids. CDR3 coding DNA: TGTGCCAGCAGTAGGGACAGTTCCACCGGGGAGCTGTTTTTT. It translates to CASSRDSSTGELFF.

The chain links TRBV9 to TRBJ2-5; tentative D call: TRBD2 (6 bases). Germline V lookup: CDR1 SGDLS, CDR2 YYNGEE. Trimming pared 7 bases from V and 7 bases from J, leaving 14 bases between. CDR3 length: 12 amino acids. CDR3 residues: CASSTSSGTQYF. The CDR3 DNA is TGTGCCAGCTCAACTAGCAGTGGGACCCAGTACTTC. The complete variable domain, with remaining parts taken from reference TRBV9 and TRBJ2-5, reads DSGVTQTPKHLITATGQRVTLRCSPRSGDLSVYWYQQSLDQGLQFLIQYYNGEERAKGNILERFSAQQFPDLHSELNLSSLELGDSALYFCASSTSSGTQYFGPGTRLLVL.

The chain has TRBV11-2 and TRBJ2-7, with 13 bases fitting TRBD2. CDR3 size: 15 residues. CDR1 and CDR2 from the germline V gene are SGHAT and FQNNGV. V shed 5 bases, J shed 2 bases, and the junction held 3 bases outside the gene matches. DNA for the CDR3: TGTGCCAGCAGCCTAGGGACTAGCGGGACCTACGAGCAGTACTTC. As protein: CASSLGTSGTYEQYF.

This clone was recorded a few times. This chain uses TRBV7-9 with TRBJ2-1, with unresolved D. This CDR3 has 14 residues. The ends were cut back, 5 bases at V and 4 bases at J, with 12 bases in the middle. Germline V gene sequence: CDR1 SEHNR, CDR2 FQNEAQ (reference sequence). CDR3 amino acids: CASSPYTGYNEQFF. CDR3 bases: TGTGCCAGCAGCCCTTATACTGGTTACAATGAGCAGTTCTTC.

The genes are TRBV29-1 and TRBJ2-5; TRBD2 matches 11 bases. J was trimmed by 4 bases and V by 6 bases; bases with no gene match: 10. From germline, CDR1 is SQVTM and CDR2 ANQGSEA. The CDR3 sequence is 15 residues long. CDR3 DNA sequence: TGCAGCGTGAGGGGACTAGCGGCAGAATTAGAGACCCAGTACTTC. It encodes CSVRGLAAELETQYF.

V and J are TRBV27 and TRBJ2-7, with 9 bases aligning to TRBD1. The CDR3 totals 14 residues. V trimming: 5 bases; J trimming: 3 bases; junction bases outside the gene matches: 5. Germline CDR1 and CDR2: MNHEY and SMNVEV (reference sequence). The chain's CDR3 is CASSQRTGVYEQYF. The CDR3, as DNA: TGTGCCAGCAGTCAAAGGACAGGGGTCTACGAGCAGTACTTC.

This clone has just a few counts. The chain couples TRBV5-1 to TRBJ2-1; TRBD2 matches at 10 bases. Germline V gene data show CDR1 as SGHRS and CDR2 as YFSETQ. The CDR3 totals 14 residues. J lost 9 bases, V lost 8 bases, and 11 bases had no gene match. As DNA, the CDR3 is TGCGCCAGTTATCCTAGCGGGAGTACCGGTGAGCAGTTCTTC. Protein sequence: CASYPSGSTGEQFF.